This entry lists 9 T cell receptor beta chains sequenced from one sample in a study of CD8 T cells in ankylosing spondylitis (dated by TCRdb to between 2016 and 2019). Libraries came from 5' RACE. Instrument on record: Illumina HiSeq 2500. TCRdb trimmed the raw reads at Q25, called clones with MiXCR and kept productive beta chains. Each entry merges the rows of one CDR3 protein and shows their most common DNA and genes. A total of roughly 160,000 distinct CDR3 sequences appear in this sample, around a tenth of them only once. The top ten clones comprise under 35% of the sample. Sequences were obtained from blood, either unsorted or a sorted T cell fraction (not recorded which). Every receptor here comes from a male donor with ankylosing spondylitis or in good health (not recorded which).

This clonotype has a handful of counts. The chain carries TRBV7-2 and TRBJ2-5, with a possible D match to TRBD2 (5 bases). Trimming stripped 2 bases from V and 4 bases from J, with 8 bases between. Germline CDR1 reads SGHTA; CDR2 reads FQGNSA. The CDR3 covers 13 residues. The CDR3 DNA sequence: TGTGCCAGCAGCTTACCAGGAGGAGAGACCCAGTACTTC. Translating it yields CASSLPGGETQYF. The complete variable domain, with remaining parts taken from reference TRBV7-2 and TRBJ2-5, reads GAGVSQSPSNKVTEKGKDVELRCDPISGHTALYWYRQSLGQGLEFLIYFQGNSAPDKSGLPSDRFSAERTGGSVSTLTIQRTQQEDSAVYLCASSLPGGETQYFGPGTRLLVL.

The table lists this clonotype with many counts. The gene calls are TRBV9 and TRBJ2-7; D gene unclear. With 2 bases removed from V and 2 bases from J, the gap between germline ends came to 11 bases. CDR1 and CDR2 from the germline V gene are SGDLS and YYNGEE. This CDR3 comprises 14 residues. CDR3 DNA sequence: TGTGCCAGCAGCGTTGCCGACGGAACCTACGAGCAGTACTTC. Translating gives CASSVADGTYEQYF.

This clonotype was counted ten times or more. This chain connects TRBV24-1 to TRBJ2-5; possibly TRBD2 for D (6 bases). This CDR3 comprises 14 residues. Deletions cut 1 base from V and 5 bases from J, with 10 bases between. Germline CDR1 reads KGHDR; CDR2 reads SFDVKD. The CDR3 DNA reads TGTGCCACCAGTGATTTAGGAGGGGAGGAGACCCAGTACTTC. Encoded protein: CATSDLGGEETQYF.

This rearrangement joins TRBV20-1 to TRBJ2-1; D is possibly TRBD2 (5 bases). The V end lost 6 bases, the J end lost 0 bases, and 15 bases lay between the germline ends. This CDR3 has 15 amino acids. Germline values: CDR1 DFQATT, CDR2 SNEGSKA (reference sequence). CDR3 nucleotides: TGCAGTGCCTCCCCTAGCCGACGCTCCTACAATGAGCAGTTCTTC. It is translated as CSASPSRRSYNEQFF.

Concerning this clonotype itself: At one boundary the junction diverges from the germline segment, which might be a read error. The V and J genes are TRBV6-2 or TRBV6-3 and TRBJ2-5; 7 nucleotides match TRBD2. The CDR3 totals 15 residues. Germline lookup yields CDR1 MNHEY and CDR2 SVGEGT. The CDR3 loop reads CVSSSRTRASETQYF. DNA of the CDR3: TGTGTCAGCAGTTCCCGGACTAGGGCGAGCGAGACCCAGTACTTC.

This clonotype was picked up many times. The chain carries TRBV12-3 or TRBV12-4 and TRBJ1-3; the match to TRBD1 covers 7 bases. The CDR3 runs to 16 residues. With 5 bases clipped from V and 2 bases from J, the junction kept 9 bases outside the gene matches. In nucleotides, the CDR3 is TGTGCCAGCAGTGAGGGACAGAACCTTCCTGGAAACACCATATATTTT. Encoded protein: CASSEGQNLPGNTIYF.

This clonotype was found many times. The CDR3 is CSARERGRETQYF. As DNA, the CDR3 is TGCAGTGCTAGGGAGCGAGGGCGAGAGACCCAGTACTTC. The rearrangement links TRBV20-1 to TRBJ2-5, with D maybe TRBD2 (5 bases). CDR1 and CDR2 (germline): DFQATT, SNEGSKA (reference sequence). CDR3 length: 13 amino acids. V lost 3 bases to trimming and J lost 4 bases, with 12 bases between them.

This clonotype was detected many times. The rearrangement links TRBV20-1 to TRBJ2-5; 7 bases are a match to TRBD1. The CDR3 covers 14 residues. V gave up 3 bases and J gave up 5 bases; unmatched junction bases: 9. Germline CDR1 DFQATT, CDR2 SNEGSKA (reference sequence). DNA of the CDR3: TGCAGTGCTAGCAAGACAGGGATGCACGAGACCCAGTACTTC. Translated, it gives CSASKTGMHETQYF.

The CDR3 protein is CASSVNRGTDTQYF. Here the CDR3 DNA reads TGTGCCAGCAGCGTAAACCGGGGCACAGATACGCAGTATTTT. This chain joins TRBV9 and TRBJ2-3; D gene unclear. With 1 base removed from V and 1 base from J, the gap between germline ends came to 7 bases. This CDR3 spans 14 amino acids. Germline V gives CDR1 SGDLS, CDR2 YYNGEE.